The entry below gives a single T cell receptor beta chain sequence along with its context. The ends lost 5 bases at V and 2 bases at J; junction bases unmatched: 8. Germline lookup yields CDR1 SGHTA and CDR2 FQGTGA. The CDR3 runs 16 residues. The data belong to a study of blood T cell repertoires in COVID-19. Repertoires were generated with immunoSEQ multiplex PCR, while TCRdb's copy carries only in-frame clones and drops some. The data contain 250,000 to 300,000 clones, around 90% of them singletons. The V call is TRBV7-3, the J call TRBJ2-5; 10 bases map to TRBD2. Sequencing was carried out using peripheral blood. This TCR derives from a woman between 35 and 50 years old who had recovered from COVID-19. CDR3 loop: CASSRTAAGGQETQYF. In nucleotides, the CDR3 is TGTGCCAGCAGCCGCACGGCAGCGGGAGGGCAAGAGACCCAGTACTTC.